This T cell receptor (beta chain) was observed in a study of identical twins. TCRdb re-called the 5' RACE reads through MiXCR, storing one row per CDR3 protein. The data show 600,000 to 800,000 distinct CDR3 sequences, with 21% seen just once and approximately 4.5% held by the top ten. There are a few counts of this clonotype. V gave up 5 bases and J gave up 0 bases; unmatched junction bases: 10. This CDR3 spans 16 amino acids. The germline V gene encodes CDR1 DFQATT and CDR2 SNEGSKA (reference sequence). In addition, the sample was reused for a study of T cells expressing NK-cell markers.

This chain links TRBV20-1 with TRBJ2-1, with 7 positions matching TRBD2. The receptor was derived from a woman between 18 and 29 years old in good health. The sequenced sample consisted of PBMCs. CDR3 nucleotide sequence: TGCAGTGCTCTAACTTTGGGGGGGAGCTCCTACAATGAGCAGTTCTTC. Encoded protein: CSALTLGGSSYNEQFF.